A single sample is the source of the 11 T cell receptor beta chains below, sequenced in a study of T cell repertoires in aging, cancer and after chemotherapy. Multiplex touch-down PCR with TRB-A/B primers amplified rearranged V-D-J TRB sequences. In TCRdb, the multiplex PCR reads were re-called with MiXCR into one record per CDR3 protein. The sample has about 1,100 distinct CDR3 sequences, 25% to 35% seen once; the top ten hold less than 15%. Amplification of TCR beta used genomic DNA extracted from peripheral blood. The sample comprised blood. These receptors were obtained from a human donor with a solid tumor.

V gene TRBV6-5 combines with J gene TRBJ1-1; tentatively, D is TRBD1 (5 bases). Per germline, CDR1 MNHEY and CDR2 SVGAGI. The CDR3 is 15 amino acids. The germline V and J ends were trimmed by 5 bases and 1 base, with 14 bases remaining between them. The DNA of the CDR3 is TGTGCCAGCAGTGGAGCTCCAGGGCCGAACACTGAAGCTTTCTTT. Amino acids: CASSGAPGPNTEAFF.

By sample fraction, this clonotype is large. This rearrangement joins TRBV6-1 to TRBJ1-2; unclear D gene. The CDR3 runs to 16 residues. V lost 2 bases and J lost 0, with 13 bases in between. Germline CDR1 is MNHNS and CDR2 is SASEGT. CDR3 in DNA: TGTGCCAGCAGTGAACCCCAAGGGTTTACTAACTATGGCTACACCTTC. Amino acids: CASSEPQGFTNYGYTF.

The chain couples TRBV20-1 to TRBJ2-1; 13 bases map to TRBD2. Germline-derived CDR1 and CDR2 are DFQATT and SNEGSKA (reference sequence). The CDR3 is made up of 15 amino acids. With V trimmed by 6 bases and J by 9 bases, 11 bases remained unmatched. The CDR3: CSATAGLAGSTEQFF. Here the CDR3 DNA reads TGCAGTGCAACCGCGGGACTAGCGGGATCTACTGAGCAGTTCTTC.

About this clonotype: This sequence may be a read error, since a much larger clone differs from it by one base. This chain joins TRBV5-6 and TRBJ1-4, with D unresolved. Germline CDR1 reads SGHDT; CDR2 reads YYEEEE. The CDR3 loop spans 14 amino acids. The V end lost 7 bases, the J end lost 2 bases, and 12 bases lay between the germline ends. In DNA form, the CDR3 reads TGTGCCAGCGGGGTGACAAGCACTAATGAAAAACTGTTTTTT. Its protein product is CASGVTSTNEKLFF.

The genes are TRBV6-2 or TRBV6-3 and TRBJ2-7; D is perhaps TRBD2 (6 bases). From germline, CDR1 is MNHEY and CDR2 SVGEGT. The CDR3 totals 14 residues. Trimming shortened V by 0 bases and J by 0 bases, and 6 bases separated the two germline ends. The CDR3 spells CASSYSTSSYEQYF. CDR3 in DNA: TGTGCCAGCAGTTACTCGACTAGCTCCTACGAGCAGTACTTC.

Remarks on this clonotype: This could be a read error, since a much larger clone is one nucleotide away. CDR3 sequence reads: CASSQEMTEAFF. The CDR3 DNA is TGTGCCAGCAGCCAAGAAATGACTGAAGCTTTCTTT. The V and J genes are TRBV7-9 and TRBJ1-1, with D unclear. Trimming cost V 5 bases and J 5 bases, with 9 bases left between them. Germline V gene data show CDR1 as SEHNR and CDR2 as FQNEAQ (reference sequence). The CDR3 consists of 12 residues.

The chain couples TRBV20-1 to TRBJ2-1; TRBD2 matches at 13 bases. V lost 6 bases, J lost 4 bases, and 9 bases stayed unmatched. Per the germline V gene, CDR1 is DFQATT and CDR2 is SNEGSKA (reference sequence). The length of the CDR3 is 16 residues. The CDR3 reads CSATAGLAGSYNEQFF. The DNA of the CDR3 is TGCAGTGCAACCGCGGGACTAGCGGGGTCATACAATGAGCAGTTCTTC.

This clonotype was seen a few times. The chain joins TRBV21-1 to TRBJ1-6. TRBV21-1 is recorded as a pseudogene. The CDR3 extends over 14 amino acids. CDR3 in amino acids: CASSYGTLNSPLHF. CDR3 bases: TGTGCCAGCAGCTACGGGACTCTGAATTCACCCCTCCACTTT.

This clonotype is labeled medium-sized. The rearrangement uses TRBV6-6 and TRBJ1-4, with D possibly being TRBD1 (5 bases). The V end lost 7 bases, the J end lost 1 base, and 16 bases lay between the germline ends. Germline CDR1 is MNHNY and CDR2 is SVGAGI (reference sequence). The CDR3 loop spans 16 amino acids. The CDR3, as DNA: TGTGCCAGCACCCGGGGGGGGTTGGGAACTAATGAAAAACTGTTTTTT. This gives the protein CASTRGGLGTNEKLFF.

This clonotype was counted a few times. The chain uses TRBV14 and TRBJ2-3; 8 nucleotides agree with TRBD1. J was trimmed by 0 bases and V by 4 bases; bases with no gene match: 6. Germline lookup yields CDR1 SGHDN and CDR2 FVKESK. The CDR3 runs 16 residues. CDR3 in amino acids: CASSRGQGRSTDTQYF. DNA for the CDR3: TGTGCCAGCAGCCGAGGACAGGGAAGAAGCACAGATACGCAGTATTTT.

This clonotype has a single count. Germline and junction disagree at one end, which may indicate a read error. The genes are TRBV4-3 and TRBJ2-3; unclear D gene. Germline values: CDR1 LGHNA, CDR2 YSLEER. This CDR3 contains 16 residues. The CDR3 DNA sequence: TGTGCCAGCAGCCAAGATGGGCTAGGAGGCACAGATACGCAGTATTTT. Translated, it gives CASSQDGLGGTDTQYF.